This passage covers 17 T cell receptor beta chains from one sample sequenced in a study of CD8 T cells in Susac syndrome. The RNA input was roughly 0.45 to 1 ug, and it was reverse transcribed with random hexamers. TCRdb re-called the immunoSEQ multiplex PCR reads with MiXCR, one entry per CDR3 protein. The sample carries tens of thousands of distinct CDR3 sequences, roughly 94% recorded once. What was sequenced was CD4+ T cells from PBMCs. These receptor sequences come from a human donor with Susac syndrome.

This chain's CDR3 is CASSPLTGKQETQYF. The DNA for the CDR3 is TGTGCCAGCAGCCCCCTCACCGGGAAGCAAGAGACCCAGTACTTC. The chain employs TRBV9 and TRBJ2-5, with D perhaps TRBD2 (5 bases). Trimming shortened V by 4 bases and J by 2 bases, and 15 bases separated the two germline ends. CDR3 length: 15 residues. Germline CDR1 SGDLS, CDR2 YYNGEE.

DNA of the CDR3: TGTGCCAGCAGCGTACGGGTATCGGACACTGAAGCTTTCTTT. Amino acid sequence: CASSVRVSDTEAFF. The V gene is TRBV9, the J gene TRBJ1-1; D call uncertain. V shed 1 base and J shed 3 bases, with 10 bases lying between them. The CDR3 covers 14 residues. The germline V gene has CDR1 SGDLS and CDR2 YYNGEE.

This clonotype has only one observation. V and J are TRBV20-1 and TRBJ1-4; D is ambiguous. The V end lost 0 bases, the J end lost 4 bases, and 12 bases lay between the germline ends. The CDR3 runs to 15 residues. CDR1 is DFQATT and CDR2 is SNEGSKA in the germline V gene (reference sequence). CDR3 in amino acids: CSARDFQQLNEKLFF. The CDR3 coding sequence is TGCAGTGCTAGAGATTTCCAACAGCTTAATGAAAAACTGTTTTTT.

This clonotype was seen a few times. The chain links TRBV30 to TRBJ1-4; D is possibly TRBD1 (5 bases). The CDR3 runs to 11 residues. Germline lookup yields CDR1 GTSNPN and CDR2 SVGIG (reference sequence). V was cut by 4 bases and J by 7 bases, with 7 bases left in between. CDR3 protein: CAWTGGEKLFF. Here the CDR3 DNA reads TGTGCCTGGACCGGGGGTGAAAAACTGTTTTTT.

The V gene is TRBV19, the J gene TRBJ2-6; D is undetermined. The germline V gene encodes CDR1 LNHDA and CDR2 SQIVND (reference sequence). CDR3 size: 14 residues. Deletions cut 6 bases from V and 3 bases from J, with 9 bases between. CDR3 residues: CASSFRDGANVLTF. The CDR3 DNA sequence: TGTGCCAGTAGCTTCCGAGATGGGGCCAACGTCCTGACTTTC.

This clonotype was counted once. The chain is built from TRBV13 and TRBJ2-1; TRBD2 agrees at 11 bases. Per germline, CDR1 PRHDT and CDR2 FYEKMQ (reference sequence). This CDR3 is 16 amino acids long. V was clipped by 0 bases and J by 3 bases; unmatched bases: 1. The DNA of the CDR3 is TGTGCCAGCAGCTTAGGGGGACTAGCGGTCTACAATGAGCAGTTCTTC. This encodes CASSLGGLAVYNEQFF.

A single count supports this clonotype. The chain links TRBV5-1 to TRBJ2-2; no definite D call. The V end was cut by 1 base, the J end by 4 bases, with 11 bases between. This CDR3 region has 15 residues. Germline V CDR1 and CDR2: SGHRS, YFSETQ. CDR3 nucleotides: TGCGCCAGCAGCTTGAATGGGGAATTCACCGGGGAGCTGTTTTTT. This sequence encodes CASSLNGEFTGELFF. The complete variable domain, with remaining parts taken from reference TRBV5-1 and TRBJ2-2, reads KAGVTQTPRYLIKTRGQQVTLSCSPISGHRSVSWYQQTPGQGLQFLFEYFSETQRNKGNFPGRFSGRQFSNSRSEMNVSTLELGDSALYLCASSLNGEFTGELFFGEGSRLTVL.

This clonotype came up once. The V call is TRBV5-6, the J call TRBJ2-7; a possible D gene is TRBD2 (6 bases). The ends were cut back, 2 bases at V and 2 bases at J, with 11 bases in the middle. CDR1 SGHDT and CDR2 YYEEEE come from the germline V gene. The CDR3 runs 14 residues. The CDR3 DNA reads TGTGCCAGCAGCTTTAAGGGGAGGACCTACGAGCAGTACTTC. Translated: CASSFKGRTYEQYF.

The chain uses TRBV10-3 and TRBJ1-1; no clear D. Germline loops: CDR1 ENHRY, CDR2 SYGVKD. The CDR3 length is 13 residues. The V gene lost 6 bases and the J gene lost 5 bases, with 13 bases spanning the gap. The CDR3 sequence: CAIRRDLFTEAFF. The CDR3 coding sequence is TGTGCCATCAGACGGGATTTATTTACTGAAGCTTTCTTT.

The rearrangement joins TRBV18 to TRBJ1-1, with unresolved D. V was shortened by 5 bases and J by 1 base, with 8 bases between the two germline ends. The CDR3 sequence is 13 residues long. CDR1 and CDR2 from the germline V gene are KGHSH and LQKENI. The CDR3 is CASSLSPNTEAFF. The CDR3 nucleotides read TGTGCCAGCTCATTATCACCGAACACTGAAGCTTTCTTT. The variable domain in full, with the rest retrieved from reference TRBV18 and TRBJ1-1, is NAGVMQNPRHLVRRRGQEARLRCSPMKGHSHVYWYRQLPEEGLKFMVYLQKENIIDESGMPKERFSAEFPKEGPSILRIQQVVRGDSAAYFCASSLSPNTEAFFGQGTRLTVV.

The chain couples TRBV2 to TRBJ1-4; maybe TRBD1 (5 bases). The CDR3 runs 15 residues. The germline V and J ends were trimmed by 5 bases and 8 bases, with 18 bases remaining between them. Germline lookup yields CDR1 SNHLY and CDR2 FYNNEI. In DNA, the CDR3 is TGTGCCAGCAGTCCTAACTCGGGACTGGGAGAAAAACTGTTTTTT. Protein sequence: CASSPNSGLGEKLFF.

J is TRBJ2-2 and V is TRBV30; maybe TRBD2 (5 bases). The V end was cut by 4 bases, the J end by 4 bases, with 16 bases between. The CDR3 runs to 15 residues. Germline CDR1 reads GTSNPN; CDR2 reads SVGIG (reference sequence). In DNA form, the CDR3 reads TGTGCCTGGAAGAGGGAGAACAGTGGCACCGGGGAGCTGTTTTTT. Residues: CAWKRENSGTGELFF.

The rearrangement uses TRBV5-6 and TRBJ2-7; the match to TRBD1 covers 7 bases. The CDR3 length is 14 residues. The junction had 6 bases not matched to a gene; V was cut back by 4 bases and J by 2 bases. CDR1 is SGHDT and CDR2 is YYEEEE in the germline V gene. CDR3 coding DNA: TGTGCCAGCAGCGGGGACAGCGAGCCCTACGAGCAGTACTTC. The encoded protein is CASSGDSEPYEQYF. Variable domain in full (rest from reference TRBV5-6 and TRBJ2-7): DAGVTQSPTHLIKTRGQQVTLRCSPKSGHDTVSWYQQALGQGPQFIFQYYEEEERQRGNFPDRFSGHQFPNYSSELNVNALLLGDSALYLCASSGDSEPYEQYFGPGTRLTVT.

V is TRBV12-5 and J is TRBJ2-2; D gene ambiguous. With 7 bases removed from V and 7 bases from J, the gap between germline ends came to 13 bases. CDR3 length: 13 amino acids. The germline V gene encodes CDR1 LGHNT and CDR2 FRNRAP. Written as DNA, the CDR3 is TGTGCTAGTGCCCCCCCTTCGAACGGGGAGCTGTTTTTT. Translating it yields CASAPPSNGELFF.

V usage is TRBV30 and J usage is TRBJ2-1; D may be TRBD2 (7 bases). The germline gives CDR1 GTSNPN, CDR2 SVGIG (reference sequence). This CDR3 comprises 14 residues. Trimming cost V 3 bases and J 10 bases, with 19 bases left between them. CDR3 in DNA: TGTGCCTGGAGGAGATGGGGGGGCCCTTGGGAGCAGTTCTTC. Encoded protein: CAWRRWGGPWEQFF.

V is TRBV25-1 and J is TRBJ1-3; a possible D gene is TRBD1 (6 bases). Germline CDR1 is MGHDK and CDR2 is SYGVNS. The CDR3 runs to 14 residues. The V and J ends lost 6 bases and 4 bases respectively, with 13 bases between them. Here the CDR3 reads CASRASGTGNTIYF. CDR3 DNA: TGTGCCAGCAGAGCCTCCGGGACAGGAAACACCATATATTTT.

The chain recombines TRBV12-3 or TRBV12-4 with TRBJ2-5, with D tentatively TRBD2 (5 bases). This CDR3 spans 11 amino acids. V was clipped by 9 bases and J by 5 bases, with 10 bases between them. As DNA, the CDR3 is TGTGCCAGTGGGTCGGGGGAGACCCAGTACTTC. Its translation: CASGSGETQYF.